Each of the 5 T cell receptor beta chains below was sequenced from the same sample in a study of CD8+ T cells in alopecia areata. Specified treatment: oral pan-JAK inhibitor, 5-10 mg twice daily. Sequencing relied on a cDNA template that was reverse transcribed from extracted RNA. TCRdb's copy holds only in-frame clones and misses some; the assay was immunoSEQ multiplex PCR. Of a few hundred thousand clones in the sample, roughly two fifths were seen once. The sample in question was CD4+ T cells sorted from blood, obtained between weeks 30 and 35, from a patient treated with tofacitinib. The receptors come from a human donor with alopecia areata.

This clone was detected only a few times. The chain recombines TRBV7-2 with TRBJ1-2; D is unresolved. The CDR3 totals 15 residues. Trimming took 0 bases from V and 3 from J, leaving 11 bases between them. Germline values: CDR1 SGHTA, CDR2 FQGNSA. Written as DNA, the CDR3 is TGTGCCAGCAGCTTAGCAGGGCGAGTAGACTATGGCTACACCTTC. As protein: CASSLAGRVDYGYTF.

The rearrangement uses TRBV5-1 and TRBJ2-7; weak D call: TRBD1 (6 bases). CDR3 length equals 15 residues. V shed 2 bases and J shed 3 bases, with 15 bases lying between them. In germline, CDR1 is SGHRS, CDR2 YFSETQ. The CDR3 DNA is TGCGCCAGCAGCTTTACAGGGAGTGCGGGCTACGAGCAGTACTTC. Its protein is CASSFTGSAGYEQYF.

CDR3 DNA: TGTGCCAGCAATCTTCGGGAGGGTTATCAGCCCCAGCATTTT. Residues: CASNLREGYQPQHF. V usage is TRBV2 and J usage is TRBJ1-5; D call uncertain. CDR1 is SNHLY and CDR2 is FYNNEI in the germline V gene. The CDR3 spans 14 residues. V was shortened by 7 bases and J by 5 bases, with 15 bases between the two germline ends.

This clone was detected only a few times. The chain joins TRBV10-3 to TRBJ1-1, with D tentatively TRBD1 (5 bases). This CDR3 comprises 13 residues. Germline CDR1 ENHRY, CDR2 SYGVKD. Trimming pared 6 bases from V and 0 bases from J, leaving 8 bases between. CDR3 DNA: TGTGCCATCAGCGTACAGGTGAACACTGAAGCTTTCTTT. It yields the protein CAISVQVNTEAFF.

The chain is built from TRBV29-1 and TRBJ2-7; 7 positions match TRBD1. Germline lookup yields CDR1 SQVTM and CDR2 ANQGSEA. Trimming took 6 bases from V and 5 from J; bases not matched to a gene: 13. The CDR3 spans 14 residues. The CDR3 is CSVGYRGQYDEQYF. The CDR3 DNA is TGCAGCGTGGGTTACAGGGGACAATACGACGAGCAGTACTTC.